This TCR beta chain is from a study of neurological immune-mediated disorders. The authors produced cDNA by 5'RACE using 10-nucleotide random UMIs. Each CDR3 protein gets one entry after TCRdb re-called the 5' RACE reads with MiXCR. In the table there are over 75,000 distinct CDR3 sequences, 5% to 6.5% of which are singletons. The CDR3 is 14 residues long. Per the germline V gene, CDR1 is DFQATT and CDR2 is SNEGSKA (reference sequence). V shed 6 bases and J shed 1 base, with 16 bases lying between them. Documented time point: longitudinal time-point 2. PBMCs stored at -80 C, 2 million in total, were the source of the unsorted libraries. This clonotype was counted ten times or more.

The source of this sequence is a woman in her fifties or sixties with multiple sclerosis. The chain has TRBV20-1 and TRBJ2-7, with a weak D call TRBD2 (5 bases). The sequencing sample was made of PBMCs. The CDR3 region is CSALRGTPSYEQYF. The CDR3 nucleotides are TGCAGTGCCCTACGGGGTACCCCTTCCTACGAGCAGTACTTC.